The clone carrying this T cell receptor (beta chain) has at least ten counts. The data are from a study of early T cells in non-severe SARS-CoV-2 infection. In germline, CDR1 is SGHTA, CDR2 FQGNSA. This CDR3 is 16 amino acids long. Trimming took off 4 bases at V and 3 bases at J, with 16 bases between the two ends. Individually, cDNA molecules had unique molecular identifiers attached to them. TCRdb used MiXCR to reprocess the 5' RACE reads, holding one entry per CDR3 protein. Of 29,000 or so distinct CDR3 sequences listed, less than 10% are singletons. The specimen was whole blood. The rearrangement links TRBV7-2 to TRBJ2-4; D assignment may be TRBD1 or TRBD2 (5 bases each). This TCR was recovered from an adult who was a healthcare worker with PCR-confirmed SARS-CoV-2 infection or an uninfected control (not recorded which). The CDR3 here is CASSSFPRGVKNIQYF. The CDR3 DNA follows: TGTGCCAGCAGCTCGTTCCCGAGGGGTGTCAAAAACATTCAGTACTTC.